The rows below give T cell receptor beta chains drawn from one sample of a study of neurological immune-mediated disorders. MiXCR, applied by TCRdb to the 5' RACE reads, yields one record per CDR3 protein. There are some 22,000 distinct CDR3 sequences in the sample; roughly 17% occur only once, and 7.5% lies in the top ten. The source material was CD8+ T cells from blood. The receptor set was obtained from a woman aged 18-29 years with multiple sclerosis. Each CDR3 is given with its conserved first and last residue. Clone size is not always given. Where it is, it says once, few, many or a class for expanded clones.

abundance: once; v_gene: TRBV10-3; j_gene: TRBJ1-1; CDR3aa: CAIRKGDTEAFF
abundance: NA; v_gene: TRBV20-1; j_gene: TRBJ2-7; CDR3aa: CSARTGGNYEQYF
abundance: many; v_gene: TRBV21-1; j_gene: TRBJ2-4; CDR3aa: CASSKKGRGEAKNIQYF
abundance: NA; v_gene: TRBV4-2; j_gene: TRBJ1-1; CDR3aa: CASSPTALNTEAFF
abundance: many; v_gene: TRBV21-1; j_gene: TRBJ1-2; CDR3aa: CASSPKRGGAGYTF
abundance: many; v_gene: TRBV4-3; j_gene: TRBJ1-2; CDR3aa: CASSHDAPGTTNYGYTF
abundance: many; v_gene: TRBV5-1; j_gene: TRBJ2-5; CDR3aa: CASSFSWGRAETQYF
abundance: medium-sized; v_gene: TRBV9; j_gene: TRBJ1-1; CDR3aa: CASSPRTGEGTEAFF
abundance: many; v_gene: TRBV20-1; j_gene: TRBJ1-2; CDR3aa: CSADMNGYTF
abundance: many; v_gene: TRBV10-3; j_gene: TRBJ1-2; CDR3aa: CAISEGQGPNYGYTF
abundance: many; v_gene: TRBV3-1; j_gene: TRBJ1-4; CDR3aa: CASSPNTGRVNEKLFF
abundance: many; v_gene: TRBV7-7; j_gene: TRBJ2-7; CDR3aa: CASSLNLDDEQYF
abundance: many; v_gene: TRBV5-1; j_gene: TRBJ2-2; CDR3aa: CASSSVSVAGELFF
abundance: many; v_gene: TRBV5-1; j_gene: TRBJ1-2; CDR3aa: CASSLGGQEVSYGYTF
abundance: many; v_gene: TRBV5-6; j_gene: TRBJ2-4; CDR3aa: CASSLSGTENIQYF